The entry below describes one TCR beta chain. Original methodology: Quantification of nucleated cells was approximated via reference gene primer amplification. Sequencing used immunoSEQ multiplex PCR; TCRdb keeps in-frame clones, though not all of them. V, J and clone size derive from that table, while D and trimming were established from the DNA sequence. The sample lists 200,000 to 250,000 clones, roughly 90% occurring once. This sample was included in a study of blood T cell repertoires in COVID-19. Study summary: Researchers got acute and convalescent COVID-19 samples from the United States, Italy and Spain. T cells, B-cell-depleted T cells, or PBMCs provided the cDNA or gDNA that served as material.

V was pared by 4 bases and J by 5 bases, with 8 bases of the junction left unmatched. The length of the CDR3 is 13 residues. Germline V CDR1 and CDR2: GTSNPN, SVGIG (reference sequence). The rearrangement links TRBV30 to TRBJ2-7, with 7 bases lining up with TRBD2. This clonotype was sampled from a woman aged 55-69 years with acute or convalescent COVID-19. Sequenced sample: peripheral blood. The CDR3 region is CAWTSSRGDEQYF. The CDR3 DNA reads as TGTGCCTGGACGTCATCCCGGGGGGACGAGCAGTACTTC.